This TCR beta chain comes out of a study of blood T cell repertoires in COVID-19. Study-level information: Sites across the United States, Italy and Spain contributed samples from acute and convalescent COVID-19.

A Seattle source enrolled patients during active infection and followed them longitudinally. The length of the CDR3 is 13 residues. Trimming removed 5 bases at V and 8 bases at J, with 15 bases between. CDR1 is SGHAT, CDR2 FQDESV, per germline (reference sequence). Produced via immunoSEQ multiplex PCR; TCRdb's table is partial and in-frame only. The profile shows hundreds of thousands of clones, roughly 76% of them singletons. The V and J genes are TRBV11-1 and TRBJ1-2; D might be TRBD1 (6 bases). Sequencing input: peripheral blood. The clonotype originates from a woman aged 80 or over with COVID-19, enrolled during active disease. The CDR3 sequence: CASSPDSSGGYTF. In DNA, the CDR3 is TGTGCCAGCAGCCCGGACAGTTCAGGAGGCTACACCTTC.